Listed below are T cell receptor beta chains from one sample, sequenced in a study of control samples from healthy donors and cancer patients. Sequenced by immunoSEQ multiplex PCR; TCRdb stores in-frame clones only, minus some. This table holds around 110,000 clones, around 89% found once. Sequencing was performed on blood. The receptors shown here come from an older woman in good health. CDR3s include the opening cysteine and the closing phenylalanine or tryptophan. A D gene is named only where the DNA matches it firmly. A row's size may be missing; if present it is once, few, many or a size class.

abundance,j_gene,v_gene,d_gene,CDR3aa,CDR3nt
-,TRBJ2-7,TRBV23-1,TRBD2,CASSLIAGELYEQYF,TGCGCCAGCAGTCTTATAGCGGGGGAGCTTTACGAGCAGTACTTC
once,TRBJ2-7,TRBV12-3/TRBV12-4,-,CASSLIGFGEQYF,TGTGCCAGCAGTTTAATTGGGTTTGGCGAGCAGTACTTC
-,TRBJ2-1,TRBV7-2,TRBD2,CASSLTSGGGSSYNEQFF,TGTGCCAGCAGCTTAACTAGCGGGGGGGGGAGCTCCTACAATGAGCAGTTCTTC
-,TRBJ1-2,TRBV5-6,-,CASSLDSDGYTF,TGTGCCAGCAGCTTGGACAGTGATGGCTACACCTTC
-,TRBJ1-3,TRBV19,-,CASSIGSANTIYF,TGTGCCAGTAGTATAGGTTCGGCCAACACCATATATTTT
-,TRBJ2-5,TRBV7-3,TRBD2,CASSPTGGGAETQYF,TGTGCCAGCAGCCCAACGGGCGGGGGGGCGGAGACCCAGTACTTC
-,TRBJ1-1,TRBV11-1,TRBD1,CASSHRQGRTEAFF,TGTGCCAGCAGCCACCGACAGGGGAGGACTGAAGCTTTCTTT
-,TRBJ2-3,TRBV5-4,-,CASSFNSGRGRDTQYF,TGTGCCAGCAGCTTTAACTCAGGAAGGGGAAGGGATACGCAGTATTTT
-,TRBJ1-1,TRBV28,-,CASSIGQMNTEAFF,TGTGCCAGCAGTATCGGGCAGATGAACACTGAAGCTTTCTTT
once,TRBJ1-6,TRBV4-1,-,CASSQEKGVSSPLHF,TGCGCCAGCAGCCAAGAGAAAGGGGTTAGTTCACCCCTCCACTTT
-,TRBJ2-6,TRBV5-1,-,CASSLAGPRSGANVLTF,TGCGCCAGCAGCTTGGCCGGGCCACGGTCGGGGGCCAACGTCCTGACTTTC
-,TRBJ1-2,TRBV13,-,CASSSSPDRVGYTF,TGTGCCAGCAGCTCCAGTCCGGACCGTGTCGGCTACACCTTC
-,TRBJ2-1,TRBV7-3,TRBD1,CASSPRQGSSYNEQFF,TGTGCCAGCAGCCCCAGACAGGGAAGCTCCTACAATGAGCAGTTCTTC
-,TRBJ1-4,TRBV10-3,-,CAISGKTNEKLFF,TGTGCCATCTCAGGCAAAACAAATGAAAAACTGTTTTTT
-,TRBJ2-5,TRBV6-5,TRBD1,CASSGQGETQYF,TGTGCCAGCTCCGGACAGGGAGAGACCCAGTACTTC
medium-sized,TRBJ2-3,TRBV4-1,-,CASSQAWSADTQYF,TGCGCCAGCAGCCAAGCCTGGTCCGCAGATACGCAGTATTTT